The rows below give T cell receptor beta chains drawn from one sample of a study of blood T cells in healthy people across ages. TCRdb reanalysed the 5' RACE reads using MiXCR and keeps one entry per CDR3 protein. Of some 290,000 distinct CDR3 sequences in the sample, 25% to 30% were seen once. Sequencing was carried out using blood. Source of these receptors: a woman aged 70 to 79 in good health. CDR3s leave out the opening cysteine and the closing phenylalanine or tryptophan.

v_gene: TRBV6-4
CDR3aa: ASSDSDGSGYT

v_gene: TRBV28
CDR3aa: ASSPQGGHIQY

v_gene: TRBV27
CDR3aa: ASSSNPYNSPLH

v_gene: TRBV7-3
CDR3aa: ASSNRLAGTDTQY

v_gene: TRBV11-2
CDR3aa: ASSPRRGSRETQY

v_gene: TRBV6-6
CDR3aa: ASSSTGGRNTEAF

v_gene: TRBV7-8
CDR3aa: ASSLRGTANNSPLH

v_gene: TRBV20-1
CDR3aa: SANGAGATDTQY

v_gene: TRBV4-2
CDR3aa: ASSQAGLAEETQY

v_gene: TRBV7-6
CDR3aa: ASSLLVPDEQF

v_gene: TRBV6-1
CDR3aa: ASSGPQGMGEKLF

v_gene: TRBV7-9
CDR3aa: ASSRWSGEGADTQY

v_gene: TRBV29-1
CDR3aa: SVLAGAGQTQY

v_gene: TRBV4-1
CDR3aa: ASSPGQPVGELF

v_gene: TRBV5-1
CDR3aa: ASSFTSGTPQETQY

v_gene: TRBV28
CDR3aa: ASSLLVRLNEQF

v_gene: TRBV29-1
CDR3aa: SVRPWTSDEQY

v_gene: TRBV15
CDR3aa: ATSRDTGNYGYT

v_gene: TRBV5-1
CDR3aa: ASSLELISEQY

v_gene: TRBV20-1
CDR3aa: SARDRGGTQY

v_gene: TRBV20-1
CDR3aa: SAPGTGTAWGYT

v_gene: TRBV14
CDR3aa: ASSRPHGYSYNEQF

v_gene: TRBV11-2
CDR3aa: ASSRSGGLTGELF

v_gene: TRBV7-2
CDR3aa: ASRIHYTQY

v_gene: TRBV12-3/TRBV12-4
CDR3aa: ASTRLGDYNSPLH

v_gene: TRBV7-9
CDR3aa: ASSLSTDAGEQY

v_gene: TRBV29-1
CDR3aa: SVEIVDTQY

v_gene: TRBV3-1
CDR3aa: ASSQRTSNEQY

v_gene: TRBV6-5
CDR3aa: ATLGDNRNIQY

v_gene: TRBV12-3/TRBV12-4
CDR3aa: ASRKTAANTGELF

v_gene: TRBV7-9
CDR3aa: ASSSASAVKNIQY

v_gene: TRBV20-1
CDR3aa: SARSGGDVTEAF

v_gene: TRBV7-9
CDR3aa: ASSGDRGQREGYT

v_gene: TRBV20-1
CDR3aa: RPHEQY

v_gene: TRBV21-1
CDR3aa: ASTFDYGYT

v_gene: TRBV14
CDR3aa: ASSQTVSYGYT

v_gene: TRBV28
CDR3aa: ASRGGHEQC

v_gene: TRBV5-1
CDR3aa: ASSRKQGASTDTQY

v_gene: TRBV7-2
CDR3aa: ASSLVFGGADYGYT

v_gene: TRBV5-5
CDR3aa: ASSLGGRESHNEQF

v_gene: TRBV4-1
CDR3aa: ASSQEAVVNTGAF

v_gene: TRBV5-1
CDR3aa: ASSLVGPSSRGETQY

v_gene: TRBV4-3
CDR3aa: ASSQDRVVGHFEQF

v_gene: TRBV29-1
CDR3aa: SVGAAQETQY

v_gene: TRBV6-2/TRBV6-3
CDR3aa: ASGRGGVYEQY

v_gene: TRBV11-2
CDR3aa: ASSSRAASNEQF

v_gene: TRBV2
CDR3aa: ASTNPGGRNEQF

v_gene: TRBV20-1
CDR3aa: SARWGETQY

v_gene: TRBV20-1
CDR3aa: SARDGGETNEKLF

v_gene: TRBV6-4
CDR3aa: ASSAVPPGLANTGELF

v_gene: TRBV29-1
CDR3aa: SVEEYQGGETQY

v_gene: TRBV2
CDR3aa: ASSLSDGGETQY

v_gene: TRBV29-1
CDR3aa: SVSRGSHEQY

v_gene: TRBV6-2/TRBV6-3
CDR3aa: ASTGRGQETQY

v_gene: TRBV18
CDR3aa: ASSPSGQGSIGYEQY

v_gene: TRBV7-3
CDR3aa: ASSETGEVFQPQH

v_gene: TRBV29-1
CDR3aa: SVGRLQWDNEQF

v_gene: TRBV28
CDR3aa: ASTSWGVRQETQY